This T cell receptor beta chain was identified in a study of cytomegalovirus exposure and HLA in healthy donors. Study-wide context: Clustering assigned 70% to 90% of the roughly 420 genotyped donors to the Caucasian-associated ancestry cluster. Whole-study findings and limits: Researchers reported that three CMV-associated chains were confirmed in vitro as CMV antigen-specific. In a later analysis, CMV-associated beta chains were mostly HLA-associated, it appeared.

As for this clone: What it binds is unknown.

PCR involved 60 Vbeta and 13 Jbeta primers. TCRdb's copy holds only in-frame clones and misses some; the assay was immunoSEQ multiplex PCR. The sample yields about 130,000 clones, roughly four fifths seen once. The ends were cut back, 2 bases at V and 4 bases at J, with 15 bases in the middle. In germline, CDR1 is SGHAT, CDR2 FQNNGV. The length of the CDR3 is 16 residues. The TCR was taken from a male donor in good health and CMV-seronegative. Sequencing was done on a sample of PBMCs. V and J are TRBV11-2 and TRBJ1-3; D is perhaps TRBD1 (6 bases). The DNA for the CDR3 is TGTGCCAGCAGCTTATTGGCCAGGGGTGAAGGAAACACCATATATTTT. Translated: CASSLLARGEGNTIYF.